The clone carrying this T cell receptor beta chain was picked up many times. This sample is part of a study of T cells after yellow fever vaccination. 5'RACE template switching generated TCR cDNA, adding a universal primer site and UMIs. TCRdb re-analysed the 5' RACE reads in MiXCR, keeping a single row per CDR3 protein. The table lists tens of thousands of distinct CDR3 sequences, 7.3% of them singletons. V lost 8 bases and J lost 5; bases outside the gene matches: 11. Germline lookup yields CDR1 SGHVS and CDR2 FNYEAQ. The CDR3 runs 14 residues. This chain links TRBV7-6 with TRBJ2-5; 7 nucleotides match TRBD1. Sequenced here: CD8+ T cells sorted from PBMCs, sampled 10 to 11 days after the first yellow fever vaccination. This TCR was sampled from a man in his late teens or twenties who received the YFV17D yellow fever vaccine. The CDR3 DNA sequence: TGTGCCAGCCGATCGACAGGGATTGAGGAGACCCAGTACTTC. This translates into CASRSTGIEETQYF.